The clone carrying this TCR beta chain has at least ten counts. The investigators amplified TCR beta CDR3 regions from RNA transcripts. During a first-round RT-PCR of the TCR CDR3, the HTBI primer set was used. MiXCR, run by TCRdb on the multiplex PCR reads, gives a single entry per CDR3 protein. The sample gives about 530,000 distinct CDR3 sequences, about 15% of which show up once; 17% is in the top ten. The sample is drawn from a study of T cells in Graves' hyperthyroidism and ophthalmopathy. The V and J ends lost 3 bases and 0 bases respectively, with 15 bases between them. The CDR3 covers 17 residues.

Sequenced sample: blood. The chain has TRBV12-3 or TRBV12-4 and TRBJ1-5, with D possibly being TRBD1 (5 bases). The TCR comes from a young woman with Graves' ophthalmopathy. CDR3 sequence: CASSFGTQFYSNQPQHF. The DNA of the CDR3 is TGTGCCAGCAGTTTCGGGACCCAATTTTATAGCAATCAGCCCCAGCATTTT.